This T cell receptor (beta chain) comes out of a study of identical twins. Study-level results: Analyses of zero insertions could, in part, be confounded by invariant MAIT and iNKT cells. Cross-sectional statistical analysis, not tracking of the same donors, underpinned the conclusions.

Germline V gene data show CDR1 as SGHTS and CDR2 as YDEGEE. This CDR3 contains 15 residues. V lost 0 bases and J lost 5; bases outside the gene matches: 4. This clonotype was seen only once. The antigen is undetermined. Carrying unique molecular identifiers, the cDNA also gained a universal primer site through template switching. MiXCR was run by TCRdb on the 5' RACE reads, yielding one entry per CDR3 protein. The sample consists of 1.5 million to 2 million distinct CDR3 sequences, under 35% of them appearing once. The rearrangement links TRBV5-8 to TRBJ2-3; 9 positions agree with TRBD1. The origin of this receptor is a newborn girl in good health. The sample was cord blood. The CDR3 protein is CASSLGQGEVDTQYF. DNA for the CDR3: TGTGCCAGCAGCTTGGGACAGGGGGAGGTAGATACGCAGTATTTT.